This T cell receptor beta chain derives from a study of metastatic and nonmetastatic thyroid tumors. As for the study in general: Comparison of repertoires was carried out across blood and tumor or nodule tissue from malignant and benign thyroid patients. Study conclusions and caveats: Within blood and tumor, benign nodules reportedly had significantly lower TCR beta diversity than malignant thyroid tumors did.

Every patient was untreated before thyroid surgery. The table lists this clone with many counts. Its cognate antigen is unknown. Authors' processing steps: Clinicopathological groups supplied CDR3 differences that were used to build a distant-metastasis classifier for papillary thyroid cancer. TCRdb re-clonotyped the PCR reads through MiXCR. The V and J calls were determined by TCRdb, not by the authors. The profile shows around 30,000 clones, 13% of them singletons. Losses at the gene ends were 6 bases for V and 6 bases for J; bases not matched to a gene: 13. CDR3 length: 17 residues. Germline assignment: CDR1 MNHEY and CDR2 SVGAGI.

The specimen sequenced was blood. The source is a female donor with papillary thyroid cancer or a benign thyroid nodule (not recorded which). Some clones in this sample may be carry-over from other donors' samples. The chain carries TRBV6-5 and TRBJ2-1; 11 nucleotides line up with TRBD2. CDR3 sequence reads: CASRQGFGLAGINEQFF. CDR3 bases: TGTGCCAGCAGACAGGGGTTTGGACTAGCGGGTATCAATGAGCAGTTCTTC.